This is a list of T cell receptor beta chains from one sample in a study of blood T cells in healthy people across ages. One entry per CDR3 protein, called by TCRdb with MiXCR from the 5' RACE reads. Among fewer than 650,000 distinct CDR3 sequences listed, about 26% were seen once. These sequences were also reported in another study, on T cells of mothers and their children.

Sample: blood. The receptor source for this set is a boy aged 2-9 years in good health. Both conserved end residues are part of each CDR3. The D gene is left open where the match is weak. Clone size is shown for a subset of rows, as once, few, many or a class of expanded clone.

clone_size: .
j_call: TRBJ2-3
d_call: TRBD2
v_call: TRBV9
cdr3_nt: TGTGCCAGCAGCGCAACTAGCGGGAGGACGGGGGATACGCAGTATTTT
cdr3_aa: CASSATSGRTGDTQYF

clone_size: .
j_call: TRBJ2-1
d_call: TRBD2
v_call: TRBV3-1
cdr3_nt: TGTGCCAGAAACGTACTAGCGGGAGGTTTCCAGTACAATGAGCAGTTCTTC
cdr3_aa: CARNVLAGGFQYNEQFF

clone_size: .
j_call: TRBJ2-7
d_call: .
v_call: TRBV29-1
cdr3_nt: TGCAGCGTCCTAACAACGGACTTCGTCGAGCAGTACTTC
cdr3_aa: CSVLTTDFVEQYF

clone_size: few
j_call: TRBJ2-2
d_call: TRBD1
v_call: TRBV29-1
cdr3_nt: TGCAGCGTCCTCTGGGACAGAAACACCGGGGAGCTGTTTTTT
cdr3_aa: CSVLWDRNTGELFF

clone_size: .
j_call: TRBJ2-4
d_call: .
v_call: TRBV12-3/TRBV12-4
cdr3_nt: TGTGCCAGCAGTTTATCAGAGAACAAAAACATTCAGTACTTC
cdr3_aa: CASSLSENKNIQYF

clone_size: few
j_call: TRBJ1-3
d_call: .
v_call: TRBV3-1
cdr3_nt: TGTGCCAGCAGCCGAGACACCTCTGGAAACACCATATATTTT
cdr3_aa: CASSRDTSGNTIYF

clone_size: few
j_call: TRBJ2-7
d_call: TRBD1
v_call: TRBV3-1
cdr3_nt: TGTGCCAGCAGCCAAGTGTGGGACCGGGACAGGGAGTCCTACGAGCAGTACTTC
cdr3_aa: CASSQVWDRDRESYEQYF

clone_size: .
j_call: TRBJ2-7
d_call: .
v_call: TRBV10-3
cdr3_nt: TGTGCCATCAGTGTTAGGACGGGCACCTACGAGCAGTACTTC
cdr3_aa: CAISVRTGTYEQYF

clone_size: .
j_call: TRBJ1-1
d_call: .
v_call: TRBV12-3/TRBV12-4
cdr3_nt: TGTGCCAGCAGTCCTAGGACAGTCATGAACACTGAAGCTTTCTTT
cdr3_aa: CASSPRTVMNTEAFF

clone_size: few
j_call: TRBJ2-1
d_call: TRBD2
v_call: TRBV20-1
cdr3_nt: TGCAGTGCTAGAGATTTGGGGGCGGGACTAGATATAAATGAGCAGTTCTTC
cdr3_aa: CSARDLGAGLDINEQFF

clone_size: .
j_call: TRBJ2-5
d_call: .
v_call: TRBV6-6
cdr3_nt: TGTGCCAGCAGTTACGTCGGGTGGGAGACCCAGTACTTC
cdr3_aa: CASSYVGWETQYF

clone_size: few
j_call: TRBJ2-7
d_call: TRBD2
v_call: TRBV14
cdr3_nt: TGTGCCAGCAGCCAACCCGGGACTAGCGGTTACGAGCAGTACTTC
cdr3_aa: CASSQPGTSGYEQYF

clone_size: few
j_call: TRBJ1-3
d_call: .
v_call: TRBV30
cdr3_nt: TGTGCCTGGAGTGGGAGACAGGTCTCTGGAAACACCATATATTTT
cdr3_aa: CAWSGRQVSGNTIYF

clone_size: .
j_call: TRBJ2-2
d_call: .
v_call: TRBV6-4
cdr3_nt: TGTGCCAGCAGTGCAAAGTGGGGGTCGACCGGGGAGCTGTTTTTT
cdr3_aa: CASSAKWGSTGELFF

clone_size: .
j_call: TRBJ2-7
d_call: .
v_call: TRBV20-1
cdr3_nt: TGCAGTGCCGCAACCATATACGAGCAGTACTTC
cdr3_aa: CSAATIYEQYF

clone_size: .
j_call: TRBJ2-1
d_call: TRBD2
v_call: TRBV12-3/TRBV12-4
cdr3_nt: TGTGCCAGCAGGCCCCCAATCGGGAGGGCTACGAGAAAGAGCTCCTACAATGAGCAGTTCTTC
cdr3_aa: CASRPPIGRATRKSSYNEQFF